This TCR beta chain was found in a study of cytomegalovirus exposure and HLA in healthy donors. General study results and limits: Accurate predictions that matched the HLA-A and HLA-B alleles of most subjects were reportedly made from TCR beta sequences. Later analysis identified a missense DCLRE1C variant that was linked to TCR beta V- and J-gene trimming. Among TCR beta chains, those listed as cytomegalovirus-associated numbered about 150.

This PCR relied on a set of 60 Vbeta primers and 13 Jbeta primers. In the study's own analysis: As a later analysis found, there were 60 million to 90 million unique TCR beta chains, of which roughly 11 million were shared. Data came from immunoSEQ multiplex PCR; TCRdb stores just in-frame clones and leaves some out. V, J and clone size are taken as reported in that table, and D and trimming were inferred from the DNA itself. The data contain approximately 280,000 clones, 70% to 90% of them seen just once; the ten biggest clones take up less than 2.5%. Worth noting for this clone: Its antigen is unknown.

The CDR3 spans 16 residues. Trimming shortened V by 5 bases and J by 4 bases, and 20 bases separated the two germline ends. From germline, CDR1 is MNHEY and CDR2 SMNVEV (reference sequence). Sequences were obtained from PBMCs. The chain is built from TRBV27 and TRBJ1-2; TRBD1 might be the D (6 bases). This sequence originates from a woman aged 18-29 years in good health and CMV-seronegative. The CDR3 sequence: CASSGITGQGTYGYTF. CDR3 bases: TGTGCCAGCAGTGGGATCACAGGGCAGGGCACCTATGGCTACACCTTC.